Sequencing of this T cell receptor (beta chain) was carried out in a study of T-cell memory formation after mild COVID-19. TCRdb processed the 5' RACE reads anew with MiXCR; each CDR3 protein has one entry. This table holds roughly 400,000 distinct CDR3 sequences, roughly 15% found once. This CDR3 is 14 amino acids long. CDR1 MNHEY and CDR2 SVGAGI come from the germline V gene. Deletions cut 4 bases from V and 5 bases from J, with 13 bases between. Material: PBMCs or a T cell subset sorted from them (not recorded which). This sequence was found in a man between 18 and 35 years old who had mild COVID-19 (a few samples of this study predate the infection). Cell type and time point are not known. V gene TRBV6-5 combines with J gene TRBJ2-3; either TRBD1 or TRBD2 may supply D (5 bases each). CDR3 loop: CASSSGALGDTQYF. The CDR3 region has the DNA TGTGCCAGCAGTTCCGGGGCATTAGGAGATACGCAGTATTTT.